These 3 T cell receptor beta chains were sequenced from one sample in a study of CD8 T cells in ankylosing spondylitis. TCRdb passed the 5' RACE reads through MiXCR, listing each CDR3 protein once. Of around 320,000 distinct CDR3 sequences listed, around 20% are singletons. What was sequenced was blood, either unsorted or a sorted T cell fraction (not recorded which). The receptors shown here come from a female donor with ankylosing spondylitis or in good health (not recorded which).

This chain connects TRBV6-1 to TRBJ2-7; 12 bases align to TRBD1. The ends lost 6 bases at V and 7 bases at J; junction bases unmatched: 13. The germline gives CDR1 MNHNS, CDR2 SASEGT. The CDR3 length is 16 residues. For the CDR3, the DNA is TGTGCCAGCAGCCCCTTACCGGGACAGGGGGCGAGGGAGCAGTACTTC. Its protein product is CASSPLPGQGAREQYF.

In its sample, this clonotype was seen a few times. The J gene is TRBJ1-2, the V gene TRBV5-6; 7 nucleotides agree with TRBD1. Trimming cost V 0 bases and J 6 bases; bases outside gene matches: 2. The CDR3 sequence is 13 residues long. Germline CDR1 SGHDT, CDR2 YYEEEE. CDR3 bases: TGTGCCAGCAGCTTGGACAGGGGAAATGGCTACACCTTC. Translated: CASSLDRGNGYTF.

In its sample, this clonotype was seen a few times. The chain uses TRBV6-1 and TRBJ1-3; D gene unclear. In germline, CDR1 is MNHNS, CDR2 SASEGT. V lost 6 bases to trimming and J lost 0 bases, with 9 bases between them. This CDR3 contains 14 residues. CDR3 protein: CASRDTFSGNTIYF. In DNA, the CDR3 is TGTGCCAGCAGAGACACCTTCTCTGGAAACACCATATATTTT.